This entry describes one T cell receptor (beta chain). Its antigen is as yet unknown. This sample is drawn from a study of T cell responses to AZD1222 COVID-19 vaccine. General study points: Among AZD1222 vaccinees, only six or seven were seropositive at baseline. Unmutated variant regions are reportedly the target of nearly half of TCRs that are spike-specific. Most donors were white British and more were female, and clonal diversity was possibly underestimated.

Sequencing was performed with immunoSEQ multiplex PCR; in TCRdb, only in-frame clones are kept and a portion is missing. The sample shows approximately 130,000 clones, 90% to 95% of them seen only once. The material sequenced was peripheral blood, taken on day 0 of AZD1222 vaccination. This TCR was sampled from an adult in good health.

The CDR3 DNA is TGTGCCAGCAGTTTATTGGGGGGAGTACGGACCTACGAGCAGTACTTC. Amino acid sequence: CASSLLGGVRTYEQYF. This chain joins TRBV28 and TRBJ2-7; possibly TRBD2 for D (6 bases). The V gene lost 1 base and the J gene lost 2 bases, with 15 bases spanning the gap. The CDR3 runs to 16 residues. CDR1 MDHEN and CDR2 SYDVKM come from the germline V gene.